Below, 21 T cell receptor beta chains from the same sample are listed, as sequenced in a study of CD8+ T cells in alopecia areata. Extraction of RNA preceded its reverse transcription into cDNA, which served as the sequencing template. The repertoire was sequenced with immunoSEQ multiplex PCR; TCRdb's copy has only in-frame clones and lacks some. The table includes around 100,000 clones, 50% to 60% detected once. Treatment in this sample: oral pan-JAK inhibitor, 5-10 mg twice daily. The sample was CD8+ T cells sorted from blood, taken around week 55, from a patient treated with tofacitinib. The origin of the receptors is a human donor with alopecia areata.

In DNA, the CDR3 is TGTGCCAGCCGCAATAGACCGGGACCGCGGCAGACCCAGTACTTC. Protein sequence: CASRNRPGPRQTQYF. V usage is TRBV6-5 and J usage is TRBJ2-5, with D perhaps being TRBD1 or TRBD2 (5 bases each). The CDR3 loop spans 15 amino acids. V lost 8 bases, J lost 6 bases, and 22 bases lay in between. Germline CDR1 and CDR2: MNHEY and SVGAGI.

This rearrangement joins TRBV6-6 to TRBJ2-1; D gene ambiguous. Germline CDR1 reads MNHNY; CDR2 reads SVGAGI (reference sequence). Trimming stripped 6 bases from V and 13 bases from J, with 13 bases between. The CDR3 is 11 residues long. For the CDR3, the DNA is TGTGCCAGCAGCGGCTCCGGCGATCAGTTCTTC. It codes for CASSGSGDQFF.

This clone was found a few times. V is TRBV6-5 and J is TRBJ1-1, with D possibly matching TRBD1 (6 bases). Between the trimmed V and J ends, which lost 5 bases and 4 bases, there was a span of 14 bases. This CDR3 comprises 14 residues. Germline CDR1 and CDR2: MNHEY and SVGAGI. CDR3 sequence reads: CASSQQGGITEAFF. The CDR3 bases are TGTGCCAGCAGTCAACAGGGAGGGATCACTGAAGCTTTCTTT.

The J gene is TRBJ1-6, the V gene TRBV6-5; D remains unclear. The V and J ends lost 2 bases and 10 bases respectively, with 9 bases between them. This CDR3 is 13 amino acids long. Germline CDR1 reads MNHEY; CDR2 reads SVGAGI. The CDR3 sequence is CASSYGPVSPLHF. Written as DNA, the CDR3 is TGTGCCAGCAGTTACGGACCTGTATCACCCCTCCACTTT.

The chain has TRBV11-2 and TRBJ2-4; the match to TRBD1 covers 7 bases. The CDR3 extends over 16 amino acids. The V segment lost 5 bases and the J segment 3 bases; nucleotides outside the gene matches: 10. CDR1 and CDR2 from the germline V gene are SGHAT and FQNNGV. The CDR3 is CASSAHQGVGKNIQYF. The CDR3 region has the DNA TGTGCCAGCAGCGCACATCAGGGGGTTGGCAAAAACATTCAGTACTTC.

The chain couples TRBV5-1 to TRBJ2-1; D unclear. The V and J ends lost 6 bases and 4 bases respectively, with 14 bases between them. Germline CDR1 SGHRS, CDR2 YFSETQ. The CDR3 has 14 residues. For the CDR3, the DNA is TGCGCCAGCACCCCCTGGGCAGGTTACAATGAGCAGTTCTTC. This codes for CASTPWAGYNEQFF. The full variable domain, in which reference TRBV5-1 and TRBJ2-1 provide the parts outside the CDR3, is KAGVTQTPRYLIKTRGQQVTLSCSPISGHRSVSWYQQTPGQGLQFLFEYFSETQRNKGNFPGRFSGRQFSNSRSEMNVSTLELGDSALYLCASTPWAGYNEQFFGPGTRLTVL.

CDR3: CASSQDGFEAFF. The DNA of the CDR3 is TGCGCCAGCAGCCAAGATGGATTTGAAGCTTTCTTT. The chain carries TRBV4-1 and TRBJ1-1; D not certain. Germline-derived CDR1 and CDR2 are MGHRA and YSYEKL. The ends were cut back, 0 bases at V and 7 bases at J, with 6 bases in the middle. The length of the CDR3 is 12 residues.

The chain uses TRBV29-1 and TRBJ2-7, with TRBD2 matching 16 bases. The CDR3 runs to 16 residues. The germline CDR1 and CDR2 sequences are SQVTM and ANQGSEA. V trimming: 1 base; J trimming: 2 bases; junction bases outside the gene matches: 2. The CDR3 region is CSVEVGLAGGPYEQYF. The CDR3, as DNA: TGCAGCGTTGAAGTGGGACTAGCGGGGGGGCCCTACGAGCAGTACTTC.

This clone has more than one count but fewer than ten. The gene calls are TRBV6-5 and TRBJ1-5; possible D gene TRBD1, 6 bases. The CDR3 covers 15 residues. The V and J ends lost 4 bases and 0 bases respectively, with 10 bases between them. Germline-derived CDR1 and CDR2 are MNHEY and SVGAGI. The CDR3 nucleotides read TGTGCCAGCAGTTCCAGGGGAAATAGCAATCAGCCCCAGCATTTT. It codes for CASSSRGNSNQPQHF.

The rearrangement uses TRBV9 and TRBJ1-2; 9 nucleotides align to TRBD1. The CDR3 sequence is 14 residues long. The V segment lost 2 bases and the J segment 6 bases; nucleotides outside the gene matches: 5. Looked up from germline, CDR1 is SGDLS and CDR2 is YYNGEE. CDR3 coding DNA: TGTGCCAGCAGCGTTTCGGGACAGGGCAATGGCTACACCTTC. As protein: CASSVSGQGNGYTF.

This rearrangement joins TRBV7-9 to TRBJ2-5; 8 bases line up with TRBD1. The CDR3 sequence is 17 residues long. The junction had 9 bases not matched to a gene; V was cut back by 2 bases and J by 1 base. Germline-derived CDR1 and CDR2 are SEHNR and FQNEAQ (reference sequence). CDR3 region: CASSLLSGGEVQETQYF. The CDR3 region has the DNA TGTGCCAGCAGCTTATTATCAGGGGGCGAGGTCCAAGAGACCCAGTACTTC.

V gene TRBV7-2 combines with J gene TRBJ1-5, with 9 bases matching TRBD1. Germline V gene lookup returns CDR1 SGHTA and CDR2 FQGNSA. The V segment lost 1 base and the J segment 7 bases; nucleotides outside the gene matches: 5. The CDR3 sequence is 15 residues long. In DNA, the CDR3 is TGTGCCAGCAGCTTAGTGGGGGACAGGGAACAGCCCCAGCATTTT. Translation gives CASSLVGDREQPQHF.

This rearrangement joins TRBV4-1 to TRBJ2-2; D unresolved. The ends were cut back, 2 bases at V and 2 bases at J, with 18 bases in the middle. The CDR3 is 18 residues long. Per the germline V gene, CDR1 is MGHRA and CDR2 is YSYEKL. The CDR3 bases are TGCGCCAGCAGCCAATATCCCCGGGTTAGTCCTAACACCGGGGAGCTGTTTTTT. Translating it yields CASSQYPRVSPNTGELFF.

The DNA of the CDR3 is TGTGCCTTTAGGGGAGGCATCCCGAAAGCTTTCTTT. Protein: CAFRGGIPKAFF. The rearrangement joins TRBV30 to TRBJ1-1, with D possibly matching TRBD1 (5 bases). The germline V gene encodes CDR1 GTSNPN and CDR2 SVGIG (reference sequence). The CDR3 has 12 amino acids. Deletions cut 7 bases from V and 9 bases from J, with 18 bases between.

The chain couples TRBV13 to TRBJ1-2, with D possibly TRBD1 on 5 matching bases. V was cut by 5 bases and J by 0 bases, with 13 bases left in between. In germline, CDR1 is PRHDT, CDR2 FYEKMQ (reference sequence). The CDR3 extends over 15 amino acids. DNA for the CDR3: TGTGCCAGCAGCCCCGGCAGGGCCCCTAACTATGGCTACACCTTC. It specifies CASSPGRAPNYGYTF.

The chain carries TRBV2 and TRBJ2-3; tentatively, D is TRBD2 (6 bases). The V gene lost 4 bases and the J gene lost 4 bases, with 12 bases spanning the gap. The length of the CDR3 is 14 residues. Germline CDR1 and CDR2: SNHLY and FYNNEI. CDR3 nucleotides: TGTGCCAGCAGTGGGGGGGAGCGCGCAGATACGCAGTATTTT. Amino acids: CASSGGERADTQYF. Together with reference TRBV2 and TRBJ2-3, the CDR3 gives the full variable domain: EPEVTQTPSHQVTQMGQEVILRCVPISNHLYFYWYRQILGQKVEFLVSFYNNEISEKSEIFDDQFSVERPDGSNFTLKIRSTKLEDSAMYFCASSGGERADTQYFGPGTRLTVL.

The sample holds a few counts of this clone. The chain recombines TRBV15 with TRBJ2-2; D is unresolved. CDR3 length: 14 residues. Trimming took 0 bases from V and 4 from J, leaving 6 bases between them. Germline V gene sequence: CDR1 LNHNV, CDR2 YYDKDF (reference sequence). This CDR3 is CATSRDRPTGELFF. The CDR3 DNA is TGTGCCACCAGCAGAGATAGACCCACCGGGGAGCTGTTTTTT.

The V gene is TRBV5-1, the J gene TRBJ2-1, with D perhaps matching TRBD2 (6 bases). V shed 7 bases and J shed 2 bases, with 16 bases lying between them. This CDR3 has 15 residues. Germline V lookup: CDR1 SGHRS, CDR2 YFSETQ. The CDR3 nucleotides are TGCGCCAGCGGTGCGGAGGAGGGGCCCTACAATGAGCAGTTCTTC. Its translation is CASGAEEGPYNEQFF.

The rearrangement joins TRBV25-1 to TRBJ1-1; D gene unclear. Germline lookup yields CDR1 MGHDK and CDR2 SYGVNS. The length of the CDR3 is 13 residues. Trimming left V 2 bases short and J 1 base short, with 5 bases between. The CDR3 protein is CASSERENTEAFF. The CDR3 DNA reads TGTGCCAGCAGTGAACGGGAGAACACTGAAGCTTTCTTT.

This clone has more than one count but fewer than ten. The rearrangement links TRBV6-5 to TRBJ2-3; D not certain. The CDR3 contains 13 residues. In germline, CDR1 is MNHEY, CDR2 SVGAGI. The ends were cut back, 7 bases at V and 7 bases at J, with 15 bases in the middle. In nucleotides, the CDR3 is TGTGCCAGCATCTCTCCGACTGATAATACGCAGTATTTT. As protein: CASISPTDNTQYF.

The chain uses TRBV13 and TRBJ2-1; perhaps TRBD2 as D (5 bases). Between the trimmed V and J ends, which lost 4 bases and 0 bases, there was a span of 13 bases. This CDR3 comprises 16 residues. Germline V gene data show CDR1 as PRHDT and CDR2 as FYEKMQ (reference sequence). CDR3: CASSYPTGSSYNEQFF. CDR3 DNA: TGTGCCAGCAGCTACCCGACGGGGAGCTCCTACAATGAGCAGTTCTTC.